This record looks at one TCR beta chain sequence and its context. This clone was counted once. It has no known antigen specificity. It has no much larger one-base neighbor in the sample; base qualities were not kept. This specimen belongs to a study of T cell changes during pregnancy in multiple sclerosis (dated by TCRdb to between 2019 and 2020). Concerning the study at large: In women with multiple sclerosis, the researchers looked at how the T cell repertoire shifted as pregnancy progressed.

From the cysteine through the phenylalanine, the CDR3 covers 15 amino acids. The retained sequence is limited to the CDR3, 45 bases, with the frame set at the first base. The germline V gene specifies MGHDK as CDR1 and SYGVNS as CDR2. V is pared back by 4 bases and J by 4 bases, with 16 bases lying between the germline termini. The library was built by means of the immunoSEQ multiplex PCR assay. The immuneACCESS repertoire file appears here via TCRdb, limited to in-frame rearrangements. These files lack a portion of the clones; in checked studies, under half of the deficit traces to unresolved V genes, and the cause of the others is not known. Within this sample are some 51,000 clones, with 94% of them counted one time only. The ten biggest clones cover around 0.5% of the sample.

The input for sequencing was CD4+ T cells from peripheral blood mononuclear cells, taken in the first trimester of pregnancy. The origin of this receptor is a female donor with multiple sclerosis, enrolled in a pregnancy study. The chain is encoded by TRBV25-1 joined to TRBJ2-5; matching of 7 bases hints at TRBD1 as the D gene. DNA sequence: TGTGCCAGCAGTGCACCCAGGGGGGATTTAGAGACCCAGTACTTC. This translates into CASSAPRGDLETQYF.